This T cell receptor (beta chain) emerged from a study of response to subunit inactivated influenza vaccine. V was clipped by 4 bases and J by 7 bases, with 17 bases between them. The CDR3 sequence is 14 residues long. CDR1 and CDR2 from the germline V gene are LGHDT and YNNKEL (reference sequence). TCRdb re-derived calls from the RT-PCR reads in MiXCR, one entry per CDR3 protein. Of more than 550,000 distinct CDR3 sequences listed, 12% are singletons. This clonotype has only a few counts. The source is a man aged 45-65 years who received an inactivated influenza vaccine. This material consisted of PBMCs from blood, taken on the day of vaccination. The chain joins TRBV3-1 to TRBJ2-7; maybe TRBD2 (5 bases). The CDR3 loop is CASSPQPSTREQYF. In DNA form, the CDR3 reads TGTGCCAGCAGCCCACAACCCTCTACTAGAGAGCAGTACTTC.